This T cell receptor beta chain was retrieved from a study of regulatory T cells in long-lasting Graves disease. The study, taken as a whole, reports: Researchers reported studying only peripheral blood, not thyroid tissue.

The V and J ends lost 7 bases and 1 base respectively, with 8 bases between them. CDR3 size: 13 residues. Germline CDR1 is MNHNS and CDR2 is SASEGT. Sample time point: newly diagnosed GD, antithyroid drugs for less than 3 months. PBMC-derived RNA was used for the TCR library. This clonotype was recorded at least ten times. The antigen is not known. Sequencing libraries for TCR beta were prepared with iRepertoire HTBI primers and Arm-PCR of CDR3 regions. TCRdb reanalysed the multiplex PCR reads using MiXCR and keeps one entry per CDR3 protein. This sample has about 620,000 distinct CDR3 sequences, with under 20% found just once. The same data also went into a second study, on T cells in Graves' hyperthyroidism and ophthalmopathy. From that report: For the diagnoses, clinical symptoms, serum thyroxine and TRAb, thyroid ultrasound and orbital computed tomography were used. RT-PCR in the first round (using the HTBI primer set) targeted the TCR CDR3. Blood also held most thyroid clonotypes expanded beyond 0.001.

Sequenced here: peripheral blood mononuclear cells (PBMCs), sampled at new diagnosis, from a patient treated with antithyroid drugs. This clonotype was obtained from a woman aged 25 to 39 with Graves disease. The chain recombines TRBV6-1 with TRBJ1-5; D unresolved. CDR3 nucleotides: TGTGCCAGCACATCGACCAGCAATCAGCCCCAGCATTTT. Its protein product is CASTSTSNQPQHF.